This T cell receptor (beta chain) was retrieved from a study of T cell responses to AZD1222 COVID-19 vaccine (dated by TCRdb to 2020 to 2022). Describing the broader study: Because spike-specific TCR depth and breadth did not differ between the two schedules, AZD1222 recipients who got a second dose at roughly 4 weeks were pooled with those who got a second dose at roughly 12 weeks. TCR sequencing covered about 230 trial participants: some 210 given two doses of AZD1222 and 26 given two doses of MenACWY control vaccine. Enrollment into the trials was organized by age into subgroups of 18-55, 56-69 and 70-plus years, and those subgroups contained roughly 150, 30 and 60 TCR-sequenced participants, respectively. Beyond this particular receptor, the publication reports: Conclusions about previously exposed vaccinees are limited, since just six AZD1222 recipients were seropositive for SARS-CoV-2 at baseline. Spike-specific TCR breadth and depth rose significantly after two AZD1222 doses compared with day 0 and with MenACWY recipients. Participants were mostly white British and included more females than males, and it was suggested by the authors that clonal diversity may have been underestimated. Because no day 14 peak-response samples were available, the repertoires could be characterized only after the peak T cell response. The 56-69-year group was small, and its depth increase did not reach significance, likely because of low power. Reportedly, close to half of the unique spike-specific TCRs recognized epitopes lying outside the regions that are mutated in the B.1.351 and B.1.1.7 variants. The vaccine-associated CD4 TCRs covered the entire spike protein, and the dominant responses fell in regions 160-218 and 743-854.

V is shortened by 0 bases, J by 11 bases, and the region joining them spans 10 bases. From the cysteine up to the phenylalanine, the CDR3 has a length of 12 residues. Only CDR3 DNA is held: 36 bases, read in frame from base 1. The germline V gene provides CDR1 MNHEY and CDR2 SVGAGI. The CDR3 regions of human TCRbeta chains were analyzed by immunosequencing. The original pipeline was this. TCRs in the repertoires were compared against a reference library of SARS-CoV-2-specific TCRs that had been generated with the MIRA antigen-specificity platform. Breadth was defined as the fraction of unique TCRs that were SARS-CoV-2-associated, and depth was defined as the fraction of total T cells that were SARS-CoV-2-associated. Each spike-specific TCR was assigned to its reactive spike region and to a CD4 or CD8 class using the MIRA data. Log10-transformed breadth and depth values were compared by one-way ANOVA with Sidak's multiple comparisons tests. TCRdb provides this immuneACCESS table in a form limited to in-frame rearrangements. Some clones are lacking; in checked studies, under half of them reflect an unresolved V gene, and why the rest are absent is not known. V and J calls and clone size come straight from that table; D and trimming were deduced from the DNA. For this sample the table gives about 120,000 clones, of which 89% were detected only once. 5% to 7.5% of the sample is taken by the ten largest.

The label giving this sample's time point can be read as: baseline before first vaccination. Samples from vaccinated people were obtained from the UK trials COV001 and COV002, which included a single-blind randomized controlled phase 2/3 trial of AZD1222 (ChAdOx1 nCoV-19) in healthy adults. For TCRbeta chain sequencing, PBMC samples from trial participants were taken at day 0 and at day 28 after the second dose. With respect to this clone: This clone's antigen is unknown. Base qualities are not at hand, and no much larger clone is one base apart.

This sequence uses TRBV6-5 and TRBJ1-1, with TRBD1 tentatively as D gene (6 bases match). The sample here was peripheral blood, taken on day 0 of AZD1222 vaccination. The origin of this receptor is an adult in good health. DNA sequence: TGTGCCAGCAGTTACTCCGGGGGCGCGGCTTTCTTT. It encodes CASSYSGGAAFF.